What follows are 7 T cell receptor beta chains derived from one specimen sequenced in a study of OX40 agonist ivuxolimab in advanced cancers. Here immunoSEQ multiplex PCR was the method, and the copy in TCRdb shows in-frame clones only, minus some. The sample lists 20,000 to 25,000 clones, around nine tenths occurring once. The specimen was CD4+ or CD8+ T cells sorted from blood, collected in a trial of the OX40 agonist ivuxolimab. The origin of the receptors is an adult with an advanced solid tumor such as melanoma, head and neck, liver or kidney cancer.

The V and J genes are TRBV4-1 and TRBJ1-6; 7 bases match TRBD1. Germline V gives CDR1 MGHRA, CDR2 YSYEKL. V lost 7 bases, J lost 8 bases, and 8 bases stayed unmatched. The CDR3 loop spans 14 amino acids. The CDR3 bases are TGCGCCAGCACCCCGGGACAGCCGGATTCACCCCTCCACTTT. Amino acids: CASTPGQPDSPLHF.

The chain is built from TRBV18 and TRBJ2-5; 9 bases are shared with TRBD1. The germline CDR1 and CDR2 sequences are KGHSH and LQKENI. V lost 2 bases to trimming and J lost 7 bases; unmatched junction nucleotides: 17. This CDR3 is 18 amino acids long. The DNA for the CDR3 is TGTGCCAGCTCACCATCTTCCACAGGGGGCGTAGAATCGTGGACCCAGTACTTC. It encodes CASSPSSTGGVESWTQYF.

This chain joins TRBV5-6 and TRBJ2-1; D perhaps matches TRBD2 (6 bases). The ends were cut back, 6 bases at V and 10 bases at J, with 14 bases in the middle. Germline loops: CDR1 SGHDT, CDR2 YYEEEE. The CDR3 is made up of 12 amino acids. CDR3 bases: TGTGCCAGCATCGGGGAGGCCGGGGAGCAGTTCTTC. Translating gives CASIGEAGEQFF.

The chain couples TRBV18 to TRBJ2-1; D is possibly TRBD2 (5 bases). Germline CDR1 reads KGHSH; CDR2 reads LQKENI. The CDR3 spans 14 residues. V lost 1 base and J lost 8, with 12 bases in between. The CDR3 sequence is CASSPRLAGHEQFF. The CDR3 region has the DNA TGTGCCAGCTCACCACGTCTAGCTGGCCATGAGCAGTTCTTC.

Written as DNA, the CDR3 is TGTGCCAGCAGCTCTACTAGCGCCAGCTCCTACAATGAGCAGTTCTTC. It specifies CASSSTSASSYNEQFF. V gene TRBV7-3 combines with J gene TRBJ2-1, with 7 bases aligning to TRBD2. This CDR3 has 16 amino acids. Germline CDR1 is SGHTA and CDR2 is FQGTGA. V was pared by 4 bases and J by 0 bases, with 6 bases of the junction left unmatched.

The J gene is TRBJ2-1, the V gene TRBV27, with 13 nucleotides matching TRBD2. The junction had 6 bases not matched to a gene; V was cut back by 2 bases and J by 8 bases. Germline V gene data show CDR1 as MNHEY and CDR2 as SMNVEV (reference sequence). This CDR3 contains 16 residues. This CDR3 is CASSLSRTSGSDEQFF. CDR3 nucleotides: TGTGCCAGCAGTTTAAGCAGGACTAGCGGGAGCGATGAGCAGTTCTTC.

This clone is a singleton in its sample. The V call is TRBV28, the J call TRBJ2-5; D is ambiguous. CDR3 length: 18 amino acids. The germline V gene encodes CDR1 MDHEN and CDR2 SYDVKM. Between the trimmed V and J ends, which lost 4 bases and 1 base, there was a span of 22 bases. DNA for the CDR3: TGTGCCAGCAGTTCGTCCTTGACCACAGACATCTTCCAAGAGACCCAGTACTTC. It encodes CASSSSLTTDIFQETQYF.